Listed here are 8 T cell receptor beta chains from one sample, sequenced in a study of T cells in Graves' hyperthyroidism and ophthalmopathy. RNA transcripts served as the template for amplifying TCR beta CDR3 regions. The HTBI primer set was used in a first-round RT-PCR of the TCR CDR3. TCRdb re-called the multiplex PCR reads with MiXCR, one entry per CDR3 protein. The table records about 360,000 distinct CDR3 sequences, 15% to 18% of them present only once. The sample was blood. Receptors were obtained from a woman aged 18-35 years with Graves' hyperthyroidism that later progressed to Graves' ophthalmopathy.

The chain links TRBV28 to TRBJ1-1; weak D call: TRBD1 (5 bases). Germline lookup yields CDR1 MDHEN and CDR2 SYDVKM. The V end lost 4 bases, the J end lost 5 bases, and 17 bases lay between the germline ends. This CDR3 spans 15 amino acids. CDR3 nucleotides: TGTGCCAGCAGTTCCCACGGGGCAGGGAGGACTGAAGCTTTCTTT. As protein: CASSSHGAGRTEAFF.

This clonotype was counted many times. J is TRBJ1-1 and V is TRBV6-1; 8 nucleotides align to TRBD1. Germline V CDR1 and CDR2: MNHNS, SASEGT. The CDR3 runs 14 residues. Trimming cost V 4 bases and J 1 base; bases outside gene matches: 2. The DNA of the CDR3 is TGTGCCAGCAGTGCAGGACAGGGGAACACTGAAGCTTTCTTT. It encodes CASSAGQGNTEAFF.

Note on this clonotype: Germline is not matched at one junction end, which may reflect a read error. The chain has TRBV7-2 and TRBJ2-7; perhaps TRBD1 as D (5 bases). Germline V gene data show CDR1 as SGHTA and CDR2 as FQGNSA. The CDR3 runs to 12 residues. CDR3 residues: CARSLGVYEQYF. The CDR3 nucleotides read TGTGCCAGGAGCTTAGGGGTTTACGAGCAGTACTTC.

Many counts were recorded for this clonotype. The chain carries TRBV27 and TRBJ2-3, with D perhaps given as TRBD1 or TRBD2 (5 bases each). Trimming removed 5 bases from V and 2 bases from J, with 14 bases in between. Per germline, CDR1 MNHEY and CDR2 SMNVEV (reference sequence). The CDR3 is 15 residues long. CDR3 region: CASSRTPGSTDTQYF. CDR3 coding DNA: TGTGCCAGCAGTCGGACACCGGGATCCACAGATACGCAGTATTTT.

This clonotype was seen repeatedly, ten times or more. This chain joins TRBV28 and TRBJ1-1; tentatively, D is TRBD1 (5 bases). This CDR3 has 13 amino acids. Trimming cost V 6 bases and J 6 bases, with 14 bases left between them. Germline V gene data show CDR1 as MDHEN and CDR2 as SYDVKM. The CDR3 sequence is CASRSSGDAEAFF. The CDR3 DNA sequence: TGTGCCAGCAGGTCCTCGGGGGACGCTGAAGCTTTCTTT.

This clonotype turned up a few times. V usage is TRBV7-9 and J usage is TRBJ2-5; the D is unclear. CDR3 length equals 13 residues. CDR1 and CDR2 (germline): SEHNR, FQNEAQ (reference sequence). Trimming took off 5 bases at V and 2 bases at J, with 9 bases between the two ends. CDR3 protein: CASSGRLQETQYF. The CDR3, as DNA: TGTGCCAGCAGCGGTCGATTACAAGAGACCCAGTACTTC.

This clonotype was recorded at least ten times. V and J are TRBV6-2 or TRBV6-3 and TRBJ2-7; no firm D call. The CDR3 extends over 15 amino acids. Germline CDR1 is MNHEY and CDR2 is SVGEGT. V lost 6 bases to trimming and J lost 3 bases, with 18 bases between them. CDR3 residues: CASSPSGPGGYEQYF. CDR3 nucleotide sequence: TGTGCCAGCAGCCCTTCCGGGCCAGGCGGCTACGAGCAGTACTTC.

The CDR3 nucleotides are TGTGCCAGCAGTGAATTTATGGGCAGGGCGAGAGGGGAGCAGTACTTC. Its translation: CASSEFMGRARGEQYF. The chain is built from TRBV25-1 and TRBJ2-7; D assignment may be TRBD1 or TRBD2 (5 bases each). CDR3 length: 16 residues. V was pared by 1 base and J by 7 bases, with 20 bases between. CDR1 and CDR2 (germline): MGHDK, SYGVNS.